The 22 T cell receptor beta chains reported below all come from one sample, sequenced in a study of regulatory T cells in long-lasting Graves disease. CDR3-region Arm-PCR and iRepertoire HTBI primers produced the TCR beta libraries. TCRdb reprocessed the multiplex PCR reads with MiXCR, giving one entry per CDR3 protein. This sample has roughly 450,000 distinct CDR3 sequences, with 20% to 25% found just once. Time point denoted: persistent/refractory GD, antithyroid drugs over 5 years with positive TRAb. Generation of the TCR library employed RNA extracted from PBMCs. This specimen consisted of peripheral blood mononuclear cells (PBMCs), obtained when the disease was refractory, from a patient treated with antithyroid drugs. The receptors here all came from a female donor with Graves disease.

The chain uses TRBV19 and TRBJ2-2; 7 bases are shared with TRBD1. Trimming took 8 bases from V and 0 from J; bases not matched to a gene: 9. The CDR3 has 16 amino acids. Per germline, CDR1 LNHDA and CDR2 SQIVND (reference sequence). The CDR3 here is CASVFGTATNTGELFF. CDR3 DNA sequence: TGTGCCAGTGTTTTCGGGACAGCCACGAACACCGGGGAGCTGTTTTTT.

J is TRBJ2-5 and V is TRBV27, with a tentative D call TRBD1 (7 bases). V lost 0 bases, J lost 3 bases, and 17 bases lay in between. The CDR3 runs to 17 residues. Germline CDR1 is MNHEY and CDR2 is SMNVEV (reference sequence). The CDR3 spells CASSLSIYRGGKETQYF. The CDR3, as DNA: TGTGCCAGCAGTTTATCGATCTACAGGGGAGGCAAAGAGACCCAGTACTTC.

This clonotype was seen ten or more times. This chain links TRBV7-9 with TRBJ2-7; 8 nucleotides match TRBD1. The CDR3 covers 15 residues. Trimming cost V 2 bases and J 3 bases; bases outside gene matches: 6. CDR1 SEHNR and CDR2 FQNEAQ come from the germline V gene (reference sequence). The CDR3 nucleotides are TGTGCCAGCAGCTTAACGACAGGGGTGGTCTACGAGCAGTACTTC. Amino acids: CASSLTTGVVYEQYF.

The rearrangement uses TRBV20-1 and TRBJ2-5; tentatively, D is TRBD2 (5 bases). Trimming stripped 3 bases from V and 4 bases from J, with 9 bases between. This CDR3 region has 12 residues. From germline, CDR1 is DFQATT and CDR2 SNEGSKA (reference sequence). The CDR3 spells CSASVGGETQYF. Written as DNA, the CDR3 is TGCAGTGCTAGTGTAGGAGGAGAGACCCAGTACTTC.

The chain couples TRBV11-2 to TRBJ2-7; weak D call: TRBD2 (5 bases). Germline V gives CDR1 SGHAT, CDR2 FQNNGV. The CDR3 spans 15 residues. Trimming took off 3 bases at V and 2 bases at J, with 14 bases between the two ends. The CDR3 bases are TGTGCCAGCAGCTTCCATTCCGGGATGGCCTACGAGCAGTACTTC. Amino acids: CASSFHSGMAYEQYF.

This clonotype was seen ten or more times. The chain has TRBV29-1 and TRBJ1-2, with TRBD1 matching over 7 bases. The trim removed 5 bases at V and 6 bases at J, leaving 3 bases unmatched. CDR1 is SQVTM, CDR2 ANQGSEA, per germline. The CDR3 runs to 11 residues. CDR3 residues: CSVLGTDGYTF. Here the CDR3 DNA reads TGCAGCGTTCTTGGGACAGATGGCTACACCTTC.

This clonotype showed up many times. This chain links TRBV2 with TRBJ2-5, with 8 bases lining up with TRBD1. Trimming at V came to 5 bases and at J to 0 bases, leaving 5 bases not matched to a gene. The CDR3 extends over 15 amino acids. Looked up from germline, CDR1 is SNHLY and CDR2 is FYNNEI. The CDR3 reads CASSRTGSDQETQYF. DNA for the CDR3: TGTGCCAGCAGTCGGACAGGGTCTGACCAAGAGACCCAGTACTTC.

There are many counts of this clonotype. The chain carries TRBV2 and TRBJ2-7; D ambiguous. Germline lookup yields CDR1 SNHLY and CDR2 FYNNEI. The CDR3 totals 13 residues. The V end lost 2 bases, the J end lost 3 bases, and 8 bases lay between the germline ends. Written as DNA, the CDR3 is TGTGCCAGCAGTGAAAATCCCTACTACGAGCAGTACTTC. This sequence encodes CASSENPYYEQYF.

This clonotype was seen only a few times. V is TRBV5-1 and J is TRBJ2-7, with D possibly TRBD1 on 5 matching bases. Germline assignment: CDR1 SGHRS and CDR2 YFSETQ. This CDR3 spans 14 amino acids. V gave up 0 bases and J gave up 3 bases, with 10 bases separating them. Written as DNA, the CDR3 is TGCGCCAGCAGCTTGGAACAGGACGACTACGAGCAGTACTTC. Its protein product is CASSLEQDDYEQYF.

The chain combines TRBV2 with TRBJ2-2, with D hard to call. This CDR3 contains 13 residues. V dropped 11 bases and J dropped 3 bases, with 13 bases sitting between them. Germline V gene sequence: CDR1 SNHLY, CDR2 FYNNEI. The CDR3 coding sequence is TGTGCCTGCATGGGCAGCTACACCGGGGAGCTGTTTTTT. Its translation is CACMGSYTGELFF.

The rearrangement links TRBV19 to TRBJ2-7, with 14 bases that match TRBD2. The germline V gene has CDR1 LNHDA and CDR2 SQIVND (reference sequence). The CDR3 runs to 17 residues. The trim removed 5 bases at V and 1 base at J, leaving 7 bases unmatched. CDR3 residues: CASSPRLAGGLSYEQYF. The CDR3 nucleotides read TGTGCCAGTAGTCCCCGACTAGCGGGAGGGCTATCCTACGAGCAGTACTTC.

This clonotype has only a few counts. CDR3 sequence reads: CASSLAGVTTLAKNIQYF. In DNA, the CDR3 is TGCGCCAGCAGCTTGGCCGGGGTCACCACCTTAGCCAAAAACATTCAGTACTTC. The chain combines TRBV5-1 with TRBJ2-4; TRBD2 might be the D (5 bases). Germline values: CDR1 SGHRS, CDR2 YFSETQ. The CDR3 loop spans 18 amino acids. V lost 0 bases and J 0 bases, leaving 16 bases between the germline ends.

Ten or more counts support this clonotype. The CDR3 coding sequence is TGTGCCAGCAGCCAGGGGGGACCCCATCAGCCCCAGCATTTT. This sequence encodes CASSQGGPHQPQHF. The chain recombines TRBV28 with TRBJ1-5; 7 bases agree with TRBD1. V gave up 6 bases and J gave up 5 bases; unmatched junction bases: 7. The CDR3 runs to 14 residues. Germline loops: CDR1 MDHEN, CDR2 SYDVKM.

The chain is built from TRBV15 and TRBJ1-6, with D possibly matching TRBD1 (6 bases). The germline CDR1 and CDR2 sequences are LNHNV and YYDKDF (reference sequence). This CDR3 region has 16 residues. V lost 1 base and J 7 bases, leaving 14 bases between the germline ends. The CDR3 nucleotides are TGTGCCACCAGCAGAGGGGGGCGGGAGGTAAATTCACCCCTCCACTTT. Protein: CATSRGGREVNSPLHF.

This clonotype was seen only a few times. The chain couples TRBV11-1 to TRBJ2-2; D unclear. The V and J ends lost 1 base and 5 bases respectively, with 11 bases between them. Germline CDR1 reads SGHAT; CDR2 reads FQDESV (reference sequence). This CDR3 comprises 15 residues. The DNA of the CDR3 is TGTGCCAGCAGCTTAGGGGCACAGAAAACCGGGGAGCTGTTTTTT. This translates into CASSLGAQKTGELFF. The full variable domain, in which reference TRBV11-1 and TRBJ2-2 provide the parts outside the CDR3, is EAEVAQSPRYKITEKSQAVAFWCDPISGHATLYWYRQILGQGPELLVQFQDESVVDDSQLPKDRFSAERLKGVDSTLKIQPAELGDSAMYLCASSLGAQKTGELFFGEGSRLTVL.

This clonotype was recorded at least ten times. V and J are TRBV7-2 and TRBJ1-4; no clear D. Germline CDR1 is SGHTA and CDR2 is FQGNSA. The CDR3 consists of 16 residues. V was shortened by 1 base and J by 7 bases, with 16 bases between the two germline ends. The CDR3 nucleotides are TGTGCCAGCAGCTTAGTCTCTGGCGGGCAGTCTGAAAAACTGTTTTTT. It encodes CASSLVSGGQSEKLFF.

This rearrangement joins TRBV5-5 to TRBJ1-1; tentative D call: TRBD1 (6 bases). The CDR3 loop spans 14 amino acids. Looked up from germline, CDR1 is SGHKS and CDR2 is YYEKEE (reference sequence). V gave up 3 bases and J gave up 6 bases, with 15 bases separating them. The CDR3 sequence: CASSSQGGRAEAFF. The CDR3 coding sequence is TGTGCCAGCAGCTCTCAAGGGGGGCGAGCTGAAGCTTTCTTT.

The chain has TRBV6-1 and TRBJ2-3, with TRBD2 identical over 9 bases. Trimming removed 6 bases from V and 0 bases from J; junction bases left unmatched: 10. Germline V gene lookup returns CDR1 MNHNS and CDR2 SASEGT. This CDR3 has 17 amino acids. The CDR3 sequence: CASSKNGLALSTDTQYF. The CDR3 nucleotides are TGTGCCAGCAGCAAAAACGGACTAGCGCTAAGCACAGATACGCAGTATTTT.

This clonotype came up a few times. CDR3 residues: CASSWDGPLNTEAFF. DNA of the CDR3: TGTGCCAGCAGCTGGGACGGGCCTTTGAACACTGAAGCTTTCTTT. The chain uses TRBV7-9 and TRBJ1-1, with D possibly TRBD1 on 5 matching bases. Deletions cut 4 bases from V and 0 bases from J, with 12 bases between. CDR1 is SEHNR and CDR2 is FQNEAQ in the germline V gene (reference sequence). The CDR3 contains 15 residues.

In its sample, this clonotype was seen many times. The chain recombines TRBV28 with TRBJ2-5; no reliable D call. V was shortened by 3 bases and J by 4 bases, with 12 bases between the two germline ends. The germline V gene encodes CDR1 MDHEN and CDR2 SYDVKM. CDR3 length equals 14 residues. Here the CDR3 reads CASSFSPTRETQYF. CDR3 DNA: TGTGCCAGCAGTTTCTCCCCGACCCGAGAGACCCAGTACTTC.

This clonotype was picked up many times. The rearrangement joins TRBV12-3 or TRBV12-4 to TRBJ2-5, with D possibly being TRBD1 (6 bases). The CDR3 contains 15 residues. V was shortened by 2 bases and J by 5 bases, with 15 bases between the two germline ends. The CDR3 sequence is CASSLRGGGMETQYF. CDR3 in DNA: TGTGCCAGCAGTTTACGAGGGGGTGGCATGGAGACCCAGTACTTC.

The chain carries TRBV12-3 or TRBV12-4 and TRBJ1-2; the D is unclear. The CDR3 is 14 amino acids. V shed 3 bases and J shed 0 bases, with 8 bases lying between them. The CDR3 bases are TGTGCCAGCAGTTTGCGGAGGGCTAACTATGGCTACACCTTC. Protein: CASSLRRANYGYTF.